A selection of T cell receptor beta chains follows, all from one sample in a study of T cells in Graves' hyperthyroidism and ophthalmopathy. TCRdb reprocessed the multiplex PCR reads with MiXCR, giving one entry per CDR3 protein. The sample includes hundreds of thousands of distinct CDR3 sequences, roughly a third of them seen just once. Material: blood. All receptors derive from a woman in her thirties or forties with Graves' hyperthyroidism. The CDR3 runs from the conserved cysteine through the conserved F or W. Each record gives: CDR3 DNA, CDR3 protein, J gene, clone size, CDR3 length, D gene, V gene. D genes are given only for firm matches. A clone size is listed for some rows: how often the clone was seen (once, few, many), or a class if it is expanded.

CDR3 DNA: TGCAGTGCCGCTGGCAGGGTAAGTCAGCCCCAGCATTTT; CDR3 protein: CSAAGRVSQPQHF; J gene: TRBJ1-5; clone size: few; CDR3 length: 13; D gene: .; V gene: TRBV20-1
CDR3 DNA: TGCGCCAGCAGCCAAGATAAGTACAGTTCCTACGAGCAGTACTTC; CDR3 protein: CASSQDKYSSYEQYF; J gene: TRBJ2-7; clone size: few; CDR3 length: 15; D gene: .; V gene: TRBV4-3
CDR3 DNA: TGTGCCAGCAGCCCCCGGACAGGGAGTCGGTATCAGCCCCAGCATTTT; CDR3 protein: CASSPRTGSRYQPQHF; J gene: TRBJ1-5; clone size: .; CDR3 length: 16; D gene: TRBD1; V gene: TRBV7-6
CDR3 DNA: TGTGCCAGCAGCTTCCGATCGGATACCCCCTATGGCTACACCTTC; CDR3 protein: CASSFRSDTPYGYTF; J gene: TRBJ1-2; clone size: .; CDR3 length: 15; D gene: .; V gene: TRBV13
CDR3 DNA: TGTGCCAGCAGTTCGAACCCCGGGACAGGGGTCTTGAACACTGAAGCTTTCTTT; CDR3 protein: CASSSNPGTGVLNTEAFF; J gene: TRBJ1-1; clone size: .; CDR3 length: 18; D gene: TRBD1; V gene: TRBV7-2
CDR3 DNA: TGTGCCAGTAGTATAGGGCAGGGTCCCGTAGGACCCCTCCACTTT; CDR3 protein: CASSIGQGPVGPLHF; J gene: TRBJ1-6; clone size: few; CDR3 length: 15; D gene: .; V gene: TRBV19
CDR3 DNA: TGCGCCAGCAGCCAAGAGGACTTCAGGGGGAGTGGCTACACCTTC; CDR3 protein: CASSQEDFRGSGYTF; J gene: TRBJ1-2; clone size: .; CDR3 length: 15; D gene: TRBD1; V gene: TRBV4-3
CDR3 DNA: TGCAGTGCGCACCTGGGTGTCGCAGATACGCAGTATTTT; CDR3 protein: CSAHLGVADTQYF; J gene: TRBJ2-3; clone size: .; CDR3 length: 13; D gene: .; V gene: TRBV20-1
CDR3 DNA: TGTGCCAGCAGCTTCCACAGTCTCCACTACAATGAGCAGTTCTTC; CDR3 protein: CASSFHSLHYNEQFF; J gene: TRBJ2-1; clone size: .; CDR3 length: 15; D gene: .; V gene: TRBV11-2
CDR3 DNA: TGTGCCAGCAGTGTTAGTGGGGACAGAAATCAGCCCCAGCATTTT; CDR3 protein: CASSVSGDRNQPQHF; J gene: TRBJ1-5; clone size: many; CDR3 length: 15; D gene: TRBD1; V gene: TRBV2
CDR3 DNA: TGTGCCAGCAGTACCGAGGGGCGGGACACTGAAGCTTTCTTT; CDR3 protein: CASSTEGRDTEAFF; J gene: TRBJ1-1; clone size: once; CDR3 length: 14; D gene: .; V gene: TRBV6-2/TRBV6-3
CDR3 DNA: TGTGCCAGCAGCTTAGGAGGTCAGGGTACCACTGAAGCTTTCTTT; CDR3 protein: CASSLGGQGTTEAFF; J gene: TRBJ1-1; clone size: .; CDR3 length: 15; D gene: .; V gene: TRBV13
CDR3 DNA: TGTGCCAGTAGTATAAGTGGACAGGGGGAAGAAAAACTGTTTTTT; CDR3 protein: CASSISGQGEEKLFF; J gene: TRBJ1-4; clone size: .; CDR3 length: 15; D gene: TRBD1; V gene: TRBV19
CDR3 DNA: TGTGCCACGCTAGAGCGCTACGAGCAGTACTTC; CDR3 protein: CATLERYEQYF; J gene: TRBJ2-7; clone size: .; CDR3 length: 11; D gene: .; V gene: TRBV6-5
CDR3 DNA: TGTGCCATCAGTGCGAACAGGGGGCTGTGGCCCCAGCATTTT; CDR3 protein: CAISANRGLWPQHF; J gene: TRBJ1-5; clone size: .; CDR3 length: 14; D gene: TRBD1; V gene: TRBV10-3
CDR3 DNA: TGTGCCAGCAGTGAGGACACGAACACTGAAGCTTTCTTT; CDR3 protein: CASSEDTNTEAFF; J gene: TRBJ1-1; clone size: few; CDR3 length: 13; D gene: .; V gene: TRBV28
CDR3 DNA: TGTGCCAGCAGTTTGACAGGGGCACTTGAAGCTTTCTTT; CDR3 protein: CASSLTGALEAFF; J gene: TRBJ1-1; clone size: many; CDR3 length: 13; D gene: TRBD1; V gene: TRBV12-3/TRBV12-4
CDR3 DNA: TGTGCCAGCAGCTTAGCCCCCTATGACGGGGGCACTGACGCTTTCTTT; CDR3 protein: CASSLAPYDGGTDAFF; J gene: TRBJ1-1; clone size: .; CDR3 length: 16; D gene: .; V gene: TRBV7-2
CDR3 DNA: TGTGCCACCAGCAGAGATTCCGCAGGGGCCAACGTCCTGACTTTC; CDR3 protein: CATSRDSAGANVLTF; J gene: TRBJ2-6; clone size: .; CDR3 length: 15; D gene: .; V gene: TRBV15
CDR3 DNA: TGCGCCAGCAGCCACGGACTGGGGGATCAGCCCCAGCATTTT; CDR3 protein: CASSHGLGDQPQHF; J gene: TRBJ1-5; clone size: few; CDR3 length: 14; D gene: .; V gene: TRBV4-1
CDR3 DNA: TGTGCCAGCAGTACCGGACGCTACTCTGGAAACACCATATATTTT; CDR3 protein: CASSTGRYSGNTIYF; J gene: TRBJ1-3; clone size: few; CDR3 length: 15; D gene: .; V gene: TRBV6-1
CDR3 DNA: TGTGCCAGCTCAGGGGGGTTCTACGAGCAGTACTTC; CDR3 protein: CASSGGFYEQYF; J gene: TRBJ2-7; clone size: .; CDR3 length: 12; D gene: .; V gene: TRBV14
CDR3 DNA: TGTGCCAACAGTCGGTCCCGGGCTAATGAAAAACTGTTTTTT; CDR3 protein: CANSRSRANEKLFF; J gene: TRBJ1-4; clone size: .; CDR3 length: 14; D gene: .; V gene: TRBV6-5
CDR3 DNA: TGCGCCAGCAGCCAAGATGCGGGGGCGCGGTATGGCTACACCTTC; CDR3 protein: CASSQDAGARYGYTF; J gene: TRBJ1-2; clone size: once; CDR3 length: 15; D gene: .; V gene: TRBV4-1
CDR3 DNA: TGTGCCAGCAGTGAATTGGGTGGGCTAGCGGGAGGAGAGACCCAGTACTTC; CDR3 protein: CASSELGGLAGGETQYF; J gene: TRBJ2-5; clone size: .; CDR3 length: 17; D gene: TRBD2; V gene: TRBV25-1
CDR3 DNA: TGTGCCAGCAGCCTGGGGGGGCCAGTGAGCAATGAGCAGTTCTTC; CDR3 protein: CASSLGGPVSNEQFF; J gene: TRBJ2-1; clone size: .; CDR3 length: 15; D gene: .; V gene: TRBV7-2
CDR3 DNA: TGCGCCAGCAGCCGACCTGACAGGGAGGTTGGAAACACCATATATTTT; CDR3 protein: CASSRPDREVGNTIYF; J gene: TRBJ1-3; clone size: .; CDR3 length: 16; D gene: TRBD1; V gene: TRBV4-1
CDR3 DNA: TGTGCCAGCACCGAAGGACGGGATGGCTACACCTTC; CDR3 protein: CASTEGRDGYTF; J gene: TRBJ1-2; clone size: .; CDR3 length: 12; D gene: .; V gene: TRBV7-2
CDR3 DNA: TGCAGCTCGGAGTACCCTCTCATCGGCTACACCTTC; CDR3 protein: CSSEYPLIGYTF; J gene: TRBJ1-2; clone size: .; CDR3 length: 12; D gene: .; V gene: TRBV29-1
CDR3 DNA: TGTGCCAGCAGTTTAATAGGGTTCGGTGAGCAGTACTTC; CDR3 protein: CASSLIGFGEQYF; J gene: TRBJ2-7; clone size: .; CDR3 length: 13; D gene: .; V gene: TRBV12-3/TRBV12-4
CDR3 DNA: TGTGCCAGCAGTTTGGCGACAGGGCCCCGCTCTGGAAACACCATATATTTT; CDR3 protein: CASSLATGPRSGNTIYF; J gene: TRBJ1-3; clone size: .; CDR3 length: 17; D gene: TRBD1; V gene: TRBV7-2
CDR3 DNA: TGTGCCAGCAGCTTGGCGGCTAGCGGGAGCGATGAGCAGTTCTTC; CDR3 protein: CASSLAASGSDEQFF; J gene: TRBJ2-1; clone size: .; CDR3 length: 15; D gene: TRBD2; V gene: TRBV5-4
CDR3 DNA: TGTGCCAGCACGCAGTCCTCTGGAAACACCATATATTTT; CDR3 protein: CASTQSSGNTIYF; J gene: TRBJ1-3; clone size: once; CDR3 length: 13; D gene: .; V gene: TRBV6-5
CDR3 DNA: TGTGCCAGCAGCTTAGGAGGGACAGGAGTGTTCTTC; CDR3 protein: CASSLGGTGVFF; J gene: TRBJ2-7; clone size: once; CDR3 length: 12; D gene: TRBD1; V gene: TRBV11-3
CDR3 DNA: TGTGCCAGCAGTGAAGACAGCGAGATTTCCTACGAGCAGTACTTC; CDR3 protein: CASSEDSEISYEQYF; J gene: TRBJ2-7; clone size: many; CDR3 length: 15; D gene: .; V gene: TRBV2
CDR3 DNA: TGTGCCAGCAGTTCCCCCTCCAGGGGCGAGGAAAAACTGTTTTTT; CDR3 protein: CASSSPSRGEEKLFF; J gene: TRBJ1-4; clone size: .; CDR3 length: 15; D gene: .; V gene: TRBV2
CDR3 DNA: TGTGCCAGCAGTATTACAGGGGTCTACGAGCAGTACTTC; CDR3 protein: CASSITGVYEQYF; J gene: TRBJ2-7; clone size: few; CDR3 length: 13; D gene: TRBD1; V gene: TRBV12-3/TRBV12-4
CDR3 DNA: TGTGCCAGTAGTATTGCCTTAGGGGATCCCTACGAGCAGCACTTC; CDR3 protein: CASSIALGDPYEQHF; J gene: TRBJ2-7; clone size: .; CDR3 length: 15; D gene: .; V gene: TRBV19
CDR3 DNA: TGTGCCAGCAGTTACTCGATGGAGACCCAGTACTTC; CDR3 protein: CASSYSMETQYF; J gene: TRBJ2-5; clone size: few; CDR3 length: 12; D gene: .; V gene: TRBV6-5
CDR3 DNA: TGCGCCAGCAGCTTGGAAGGTGCGGGGGGGGCGACACACGAGCAGTACTTC; CDR3 protein: CASSLEGAGGATHEQYF; J gene: TRBJ2-7; clone size: .; CDR3 length: 17; D gene: TRBD2; V gene: TRBV5-1
CDR3 DNA: TGCAGTGCTAGAATAAGGGCAGACAGGAAAGGGACCTATGGCTACACCTTC; CDR3 protein: CSARIRADRKGTYGYTF; J gene: TRBJ1-2; clone size: .; CDR3 length: 17; D gene: .; V gene: TRBV20-1
CDR3 DNA: TGCGCCAGCGGCCAAGTTTTTTTCGGGGCCGTCAGCAATCAGCCCCAGCATTTT; CDR3 protein: CASGQVFFGAVSNQPQHF; J gene: TRBJ1-5; clone size: .; CDR3 length: 18; D gene: .; V gene: TRBV4-3
CDR3 DNA: TGTGCCAGCAGCCACGCGGGCTATACACCCTACAATGAGCAGTTCTTC; CDR3 protein: CASSHAGYTPYNEQFF; J gene: TRBJ2-1; clone size: .; CDR3 length: 16; D gene: .; V gene: TRBV7-9
CDR3 DNA: TGTGCCAGCAGTTCATCTATGGAGCGTTACGAGCAGTACTTC; CDR3 protein: CASSSSMERYEQYF; J gene: TRBJ2-7; clone size: .; CDR3 length: 14; D gene: .; V gene: TRBV6-2/TRBV6-3
CDR3 DNA: TGTGCCAGCAGCCAGGACAGGTGGGGAAACACCATATATTTT; CDR3 protein: CASSQDRWGNTIYF; J gene: TRBJ1-3; clone size: .; CDR3 length: 14; D gene: TRBD1; V gene: TRBV7-9
CDR3 DNA: TGCAGCGTTGTCGGCCAGGGTAGCAATCAGCCCCAGCATTTT; CDR3 protein: CSVVGQGSNQPQHF; J gene: TRBJ1-5; clone size: .; CDR3 length: 14; D gene: .; V gene: TRBV29-1
CDR3 DNA: TGTGCCAGTAGTATCTACGGACAGACCGGGGAGCTGTTTTTT; CDR3 protein: CASSIYGQTGELFF; J gene: TRBJ2-2; clone size: many; CDR3 length: 14; D gene: .; V gene: TRBV19
CDR3 DNA: TGTGCCAGTAATAACGGGATATTGAACACTGAAGCTTTCTTT; CDR3 protein: CASNNGILNTEAFF; J gene: TRBJ1-1; clone size: few; CDR3 length: 14; D gene: .; V gene: TRBV12-3/TRBV12-4
CDR3 DNA: TGTGCCAGTAGTGCCGGGACAGTCAAAGAGACCCAGTACTTC; CDR3 protein: CASSAGTVKETQYF; J gene: TRBJ2-5; clone size: .; CDR3 length: 14; D gene: TRBD1; V gene: TRBV19
CDR3 DNA: TGTGCCAGCGGGGGGCAGGGGAGCACTGAAGCTTTCTTT; CDR3 protein: CASGGQGSTEAFF; J gene: TRBJ1-1; clone size: many; CDR3 length: 13; D gene: .; V gene: TRBV19
CDR3 DNA: TGCGCCGCAAGGGGCATTGGTACAACGAACACCGGGGAGCTGTTTTTT; CDR3 protein: CAARGIGTTNTGELFF; J gene: TRBJ2-2; clone size: .; CDR3 length: 16; D gene: .; V gene: TRBV4-1
CDR3 DNA: TGTGCCAGCAGCCCCTCGGGTTTTCACGAGCAGTACTTC; CDR3 protein: CASSPSGFHEQYF; J gene: TRBJ2-7; clone size: few; CDR3 length: 13; D gene: .; V gene: TRBV7-3
CDR3 DNA: TGTGCCAGCAGTCTCCAAAGGGGGGTAGCTAATGAAAAACTGTTTTTT; CDR3 protein: CASSLQRGVANEKLFF; J gene: TRBJ1-4; clone size: .; CDR3 length: 16; D gene: .; V gene: TRBV28
CDR3 DNA: TGTGCCAGCAGTGCGGGCAGGGTAGGGCCAGCTTTCTTT; CDR3 protein: CASSAGRVGPAFF; J gene: TRBJ1-1; clone size: many; CDR3 length: 13; D gene: .; V gene: TRBV6-4
CDR3 DNA: TGTGCCATCAGTGAGGGGACAGGGAGTGGCTACACCTTC; CDR3 protein: CAISEGTGSGYTF; J gene: TRBJ1-2; clone size: once; CDR3 length: 13; D gene: TRBD1; V gene: TRBV6-1
CDR3 DNA: TGTGCCACCAGTGATTCCCCGGGACGGAGCTCTGGAAACACCATATATTTT; CDR3 protein: CATSDSPGRSSGNTIYF; J gene: TRBJ1-3; clone size: many; CDR3 length: 17; D gene: .; V gene: TRBV24-1
CDR3 DNA: TGTGCCAGCAGCTTACAGGGACAGGTCCCTCTCTCAACCTACGAGCAGTACTTC; CDR3 protein: CASSLQGQVPLSTYEQYF; J gene: TRBJ2-7; clone size: .; CDR3 length: 18; D gene: TRBD1; V gene: TRBV5-6